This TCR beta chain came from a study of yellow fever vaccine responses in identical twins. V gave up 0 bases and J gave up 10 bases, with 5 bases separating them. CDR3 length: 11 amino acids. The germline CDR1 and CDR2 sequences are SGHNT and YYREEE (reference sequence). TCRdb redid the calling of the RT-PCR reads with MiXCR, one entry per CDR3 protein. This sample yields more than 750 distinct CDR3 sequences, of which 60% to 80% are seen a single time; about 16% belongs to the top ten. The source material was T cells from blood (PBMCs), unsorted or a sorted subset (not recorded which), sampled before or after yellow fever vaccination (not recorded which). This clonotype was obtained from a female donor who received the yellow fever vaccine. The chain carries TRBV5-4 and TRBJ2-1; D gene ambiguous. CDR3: CASSLGLEQFF. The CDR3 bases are TGTGCCAGCAGCTTGGGCTTAGAGCAGTTCTTC.